This T cell receptor beta chain was observed in a study of CD8 T cells in Susac syndrome. Whole-study context: Each patient with Susac syndrome, at the time of blood draw, was therapy-naive, on corticosteroids, or on intravenous immunoglobulin alone.

With random hexamers, reverse transcription was performed on about 0.5 to 1 ug of RNA. immunoSEQ multiplex PCR amplified TCR beta CDR3 across 54 Vbeta, 13 Jbeta. TCRdb ran MiXCR on the immunoSEQ multiplex PCR reads and lists one entry per CDR3 protein. The sample lists fewer than 95,000 distinct CDR3 sequences, 95% to 96% occurring once. Each Susac syndrome patient had definite or probable disease by recently defined criteria. The receptor was derived from a human donor with Susac syndrome. Sequencing used CD8+ T cells from PBMCs.

CDR3 sequence: CASTLWADTGELFF. The CDR3 nucleotides read TGTGCCAGCACACTGTGGGCTGACACCGGGGAGCTGTTTTTT. This sequence joins TRBV7-3 and TRBJ2-2; no clear D gene. Trimming pared 7 bases from V and 3 bases from J, leaving 12 bases between. There are 14 residues in the CDR3. Germline-derived CDR1 and CDR2 are SGHTA and FQGTGA.